This TCR beta chain emerged from a study of tumor-infiltrating lymphocytes in primary liver carcinoma. Study-level findings and limits: Pairs comparing tumor with adjacent tissue or blood overlapped less than pairs drawn from tumor regions.

TCR beta cDNA was prepared out of roughly 500 ng total RNA by means of a constant-region primer. Three rounds of nested multiplex PCR with slightly modified ARM-PCR produced TCR beta libraries. For approximately 11 cycles apiece, the opening two PCR rounds ran with TRBV1-TRBV30 forward primers and a C-beta reverse primer. TCRdb itself ran the multiplex PCR reads through MiXCR, one entry per CDR3 protein. The repertoire has approximately 320,000 distinct CDR3 sequences, 45% to 70% of them found once; the top ten carry over 15%. Points on this clonotype: Its antigen remains unidentified. Relative to the germline gene, one junction end is altered; a read error may explain this.

The V gene's germline CDR1 is MGHRA and CDR2 YSYEKL. The CDR3 loop spans 21 amino acids. Both blood RNA, taken from unsorted whole blood, and germline DNA were extracted. This sequence was found in a woman aged 25 to 39 with primary liver carcinoma and hepatitis B virus infection. The chain recombines TRBV4-1 with TRBJ2-1; 8 bases map to TRBD2. Sequenced: peripheral blood. The CDR3 coding sequence is TGCGCCAGCAGCCAAGCGGTCCGACATCGTGGGCTAGCGGGTTCCTGCAATGAGCAGTTCTTC. This translates into CASSQAVRHRGLAGSCNEQFF.